These 31 T cell receptor beta chains came from one sample sequenced in a study of naive CD8 T cells in extremely preterm neonates (dated by TCRdb to about 2017). The library relied on the immunoSEQ multiplex PCR assay. The clones in this table, taken by TCRdb from immuneACCESS, are in-frame only. Not every clone is retained; where verified, under half of the shortfall comes from an unresolved V gene, and the cause of the rest is unknown. The sample table holds several thousand clones, of which just under 98% were seen once. In total, the top ten clones hold 0.95% to 1.5% of the sample. Sequencing used naive CD8+ T cells from blood. These receptors all stem from a human donor in good health.

The chain couples TRBV6-5 to TRBJ1-1; tentatively, D is TRBD1 (5 bases). Trimming left V 8 bases short and J 8 bases short, with 24 bases between. Germline loops: CDR1 MNHEY, CDR2 SVGAGI. The CDR3 has 15 residues. CDR3 coding DNA: TGTGCCAGCTTCGAACGGGGAGGGGAAACCCGGGAAGCTTTCTTT. Translation gives CASFERGGETREAFF.

CDR3 sequence (DNA): TGTGCCAGCAGCCTCCAGTCCCGGGACAGGCCCGGGGGCTACGAGCAGTACTTC. This gives the protein CASSLQSRDRPGGYEQYF. V is TRBV21-1 and J is TRBJ2-5; TRBD1, as called in the table, went unchecked against the DNA. The J call may be wrong; the DNA end is better matched by TRBJ2-7. TRBV21-1 is reported as a pseudogene. The CDR3 has 18 residues.

The rearrangement joins TRBV5-6 to TRBJ2-2, with a tentative D call TRBD1 (5 bases). This CDR3 contains 14 residues. V was shortened by 3 bases and J by 4 bases, with 10 bases between the two germline ends. Germline CDR1 and CDR2: SGHDT and YYEEEE. The CDR3 reads CASSWSQGTGELFF. The CDR3 DNA reads TGTGCCAGCAGCTGGTCGCAGGGCACCGGGGAGCTGTTTTTT.

This clone came up once. This sequence joins TRBV7-9 and TRBJ1-3; 7 bases agree with TRBD1. In germline, CDR1 is SEHNR, CDR2 FQNEAQ (reference sequence). The CDR3 has 18 amino acids. V lost 4 bases and J lost 1; bases outside the gene matches: 13. CDR3 sequence reads: CASSSGPTGLGSGNTIYF. CDR3 bases: TGTGCCAGCAGCTCCGGCCCGACAGGGTTAGGGTCTGGAAACACCATATATTTT.

This chain connects TRBV25-1 to TRBJ2-7; unclear D gene. Trimming cost V 2 bases and J 3 bases, with 14 bases left between them. This CDR3 has 15 amino acids. Germline V gene data show CDR1 as MGHDK and CDR2 as SYGVNS. CDR3 DNA sequence: TGTGCCAGCAGTGAAATGTCCGACGGCGGCTACGAGCAGTACTTC. Protein: CASSEMSDGGYEQYF.

The genes are TRBV5-4 and TRBJ2-1; 9 bases match TRBD2. CDR3 length: 16 residues. Germline V lookup: CDR1 SGHNT, CDR2 YYREEE (reference sequence). With 2 bases clipped from V and 0 bases from J, the junction kept 3 bases outside the gene matches. For the CDR3, the DNA is TGTGCCAGCAGCTTTAGCGGGGGAGGCTCCTACAATGAGCAGTTCTTC. Its translation: CASSFSGGGSYNEQFF.

This clone was seen only once. The CDR3 protein is CASQGSGAYEQYF. The CDR3 DNA reads TGTGCCAGCCAGGGCTCGGGGGCCTACGAGCAGTACTTC. The chain has TRBV6-5 and TRBJ2-7; D may be TRBD2 (6 bases). This CDR3 comprises 13 residues. The germline V gene encodes CDR1 MNHEY and CDR2 SVGAGI. The V end was cut by 8 bases, the J end by 2 bases, with 13 bases between.

This chain joins TRBV28 and TRBJ2-1; TRBD1 matches 7 bases. V lost 6 bases and J lost 12; bases outside the gene matches: 11. The CDR3 loop spans 13 amino acids. Germline loops: CDR1 MDHEN, CDR2 SYDVKM. This chain's CDR3 is CASSTTTAGGQFF. The CDR3 DNA follows: TGTGCCAGCAGCACTACGACAGCAGGGGGGCAGTTCTTC.

V is TRBV7-9 and J is TRBJ2-7; the D gene is possibly TRBD2 (6 bases). Germline-derived CDR1 and CDR2 are SEHNR and FQNEAQ (reference sequence). The CDR3 consists of 14 residues. Trimming stripped 5 bases from V and 2 bases from J, with 13 bases between. DNA for the CDR3: TGTGCCAGCAGCGGCGGGGACCACCCCTACGAGCAGTACTTC. Protein sequence: CASSGGDHPYEQYF.

V gene TRBV9 combines with J gene TRBJ2-3; possibly TRBD2 for D (6 bases). Germline loops: CDR1 SGDLS, CDR2 YYNGEE. Trimming shortened V by 3 bases and J by 4 bases, and 6 bases separated the two germline ends. The CDR3 runs 12 residues. The CDR3 sequence is CASSAGADTQYF. For the CDR3, the DNA is TGTGCCAGCAGCGCGGGGGCAGATACGCAGTATTTT.

The V gene is TRBV30, the J gene TRBJ1-1; D possibly corresponds to TRBD1 (5 bases). This CDR3 region has 13 residues. The V gene lost 7 bases and the J gene lost 0 bases, with 12 bases spanning the gap. From germline, CDR1 is GTSNPN and CDR2 SVGIG (reference sequence). The CDR3 protein is CAFPGRVNTEAFF. CDR3 coding DNA: TGTGCCTTCCCCGGCAGGGTGAACACTGAAGCTTTCTTT.

This rearrangement joins TRBV28 to TRBJ1-4, with D unclear. Trimming shortened V by 5 bases and J by 0 bases, and 10 bases separated the two germline ends. Germline CDR1 and CDR2: MDHEN and SYDVKM. The CDR3 runs 15 residues. The CDR3 nucleotides are TGTGCCAGCAGTCCGTTCCCCTCAACTAATGAAAAACTGTTTTTT. Translating it yields CASSPFPSTNEKLFF.

V and J are TRBV4-1 and TRBJ2-7; tentatively, D is TRBD2 (6 bases). V gave up 0 bases and J gave up 7 bases, with 13 bases separating them. The CDR3 contains 14 residues. The germline V gene has CDR1 MGHRA and CDR2 YSYEKL. DNA for the CDR3: TGCGCCAGCAGCCAAGAAGTTCAGGAGGGGGAGCAGTACTTC. This codes for CASSQEVQEGEQYF.

The gene calls are TRBV11-2 and TRBJ2-7, with 7 bases lining up with TRBD2. Germline CDR1 reads SGHAT; CDR2 reads FQNNGV. The CDR3 length is 18 residues. Unmatched junction bases numbered 16, after V lost 0 bases and J lost 5 bases. The CDR3 protein is CASSLDARASGPPNEQYF. CDR3 DNA: TGTGCCAGCAGCTTAGATGCTAGGGCTAGCGGTCCTCCTAACGAGCAGTACTTC.

V usage is TRBV2 and J usage is TRBJ2-7; maybe TRBD2 (6 bases). The CDR3 runs 15 residues. Trimming took 6 bases from V and 2 from J, leaving 17 bases between them. Germline CDR1 reads SNHLY; CDR2 reads FYNNEI. The DNA for the CDR3 is TGTGCCAGCAGCGAGGGAGGCCATCCTACCTACGAGCAGTACTTC. Translation gives CASSEGGHPTYEQYF.

The rearrangement uses TRBV5-1 and TRBJ2-7; 12 nucleotides align to TRBD2. CDR1 is SGHRS and CDR2 is YFSETQ in the germline V gene. The junction had 14 bases not matched to a gene; V was cut back by 4 bases and J by 6 bases. CDR3 length equals 17 residues. CDR3 region: CASSGSSTSGSFFEQYF. CDR3 in DNA: TGCGCCAGCAGCGGTTCGTCGACTAGCGGGAGTTTCTTCGAGCAGTACTTC.

V usage is TRBV7-3 and J usage is TRBJ1-1; 9 bases are shared with TRBD1. The CDR3 contains 20 residues. V gave up 2 bases and J gave up 1 base; unmatched junction bases: 17. Germline CDR1 SGHTA, CDR2 FQGTGA. This CDR3 reads CASSLYHNSGQGNKNTEAFF. CDR3 bases: TGTGCCAGCAGCTTATATCACAATTCGGGACAGGGTAACAAGAACACTGAAGCTTTCTTT.

The rearrangement uses TRBV5-4 and TRBJ2-3, with D possibly matching TRBD2 (7 bases). The germline V gene encodes CDR1 SGHNT and CDR2 YYREEE (reference sequence). V was cut by 0 bases and J by 0 bases, with 11 bases left in between. CDR3 length equals 16 residues. CDR3 region: CASSLGAGASTDTQYF. The CDR3 DNA follows: TGTGCCAGCAGCTTGGGGGCGGGGGCTAGCACAGATACGCAGTATTTT.

J is TRBJ2-1 and V is TRBV6-5, with TRBD2 matching over 7 bases. The CDR3 sequence is 15 residues long. In germline, CDR1 is MNHEY, CDR2 SVGAGI. The V and J ends lost 2 bases and 9 bases, in that order; junction bases with no gene match: 10. Written as DNA, the CDR3 is TGTGCCAGCAGTTACGCCTTAGGCGGGAGTACTGAGCAGTTCTTC. Residues: CASSYALGGSTEQFF.

This clone occurred once. The rearrangement uses TRBV5-4 and TRBJ2-2, with 12 bases identical to TRBD2. Germline CDR1 and CDR2: SGHNT and YYREEE (reference sequence). The V gene end was trimmed by 1 base and the J gene end by 7 bases; junction bases not matched to a gene: 11. The CDR3 runs to 18 residues. The CDR3: CASSLLILAGGSGGELFF. The DNA of the CDR3 is TGTGCCAGCAGCTTGCTTATACTAGCGGGAGGTAGCGGCGGGGAGCTGTTTTTT.

V usage is TRBV30 and J usage is TRBJ2-1; D perhaps matches TRBD2 (6 bases). Germline CDR1 GTSNPN, CDR2 SVGIG (reference sequence). V gave up 2 bases and J gave up 6 bases, with 11 bases separating them. This CDR3 region has 13 residues. Written as DNA, the CDR3 is TGTGCCTGGAGTCGACTAGTGCGCAATGAGCAGTTCTTC. Its protein is CAWSRLVRNEQFF.

The chain combines TRBV28 with TRBJ1-5, with TRBD1 matching over 9 bases. Germline V gene lookup returns CDR1 MDHEN and CDR2 SYDVKM. The V segment lost 4 bases and the J segment 7 bases; nucleotides outside the gene matches: 5. This CDR3 region has 14 residues. The CDR3 DNA reads TGTGCCAGCAGTTCCAGGGGACAGGGCCAGCCCCAGCATTTT. Amino acids: CASSSRGQGQPQHF.

The chain employs TRBV6-6 and TRBJ2-3; tentative D call: TRBD1 (6 bases). Trimming removed 8 bases at V and 2 bases at J, with 11 bases between. The CDR3 extends over 13 amino acids. Germline V gene lookup returns CDR1 MNHNY and CDR2 SVGAGI (reference sequence). The CDR3 region is CASGQGNTDTQYF. CDR3 nucleotides: TGTGCCAGCGGGCAGGGGAACACAGATACGCAGTATTTT.

The rearrangement joins TRBV27 to TRBJ1-1; the D is unclear. This CDR3 contains 15 residues. Between the trimmed V and J ends, which lost 4 bases and 1 base, there was a span of 13 bases. Germline assignment: CDR1 MNHEY and CDR2 SMNVEV (reference sequence). CDR3 nucleotide sequence: TGTGCCAGCAGTTCAAGCGTATTGGGGAACACTGAAGCTTTCTTT. Its protein is CASSSSVLGNTEAFF.

The chain is built from TRBV5-4 and TRBJ2-3; 7 bases are a match to TRBD1. Trimming cost V 0 bases and J 2 bases; bases outside gene matches: 3. The CDR3 has 15 residues. Germline CDR1 and CDR2: SGHNT and YYREEE (reference sequence). The CDR3: CASSLETGPTDTQYF. The CDR3 nucleotides are TGTGCCAGCAGCTTGGAGACAGGGCCCACAGATACGCAGTATTTT.

The chain links TRBV12-5 to TRBJ2-3; 7 nucleotides align to TRBD1. V shed 1 base and J 4 bases; nucleotides not matched to a gene: 11. The CDR3 totals 17 residues. The germline V gene has CDR1 LGHNT and CDR2 FRNRAP. The CDR3 region has the DNA TGTGCTAGTGGTTTGGCACTTACAGGGGCTTGGGCAGATACGCAGTATTTT. As protein: CASGLALTGAWADTQYF.

The gene calls are TRBV7-9 and TRBJ2-1; 7 positions match TRBD2. This CDR3 region has 14 residues. Looked up from germline, CDR1 is SEHNR and CDR2 is FQNEAQ (reference sequence). The ends lost 2 bases at V and 5 bases at J; junction bases unmatched: 3. The CDR3 DNA reads as TGTGCCAGCAGCTTATTGGCGGGAGACAATGAGCAGTTCTTC. It specifies CASSLLAGDNEQFF.

This rearrangement joins TRBV7-9 to TRBJ2-7, with a weak D call TRBD1 (5 bases). Germline assignment: CDR1 SEHNR and CDR2 FQNEAQ (reference sequence). The germline V and J ends were trimmed by 3 bases and 0 bases, with 12 bases remaining between them. The length of the CDR3 is 15 residues. The CDR3 sequence: CASSLFRASSYEQYF. In DNA form, the CDR3 reads TGTGCCAGCAGCTTGTTCAGGGCCAGCTCCTACGAGCAGTACTTC.

The chain couples TRBV4-1 to TRBJ2-5; 9 bases match TRBD2. The DNA end is more similar to TRBJ2-7, so the J call may be wrong. Germline CDR1 reads MGHRA; CDR2 reads YSYEKL. CDR3 length: 15 amino acids. Written as DNA, the CDR3 is TGCGCCAGCAGCCAGATAGCGGGAGCGGGGCACGAGCAGTACTTC. Translating it yields CASSQIAGAGHEQYF.

This rearrangement joins TRBV28 to TRBJ1-1; D may be TRBD1 (5 bases). The CDR3 sequence is 15 residues long. V lost 5 bases and J 0 bases, leaving 13 bases between the germline ends. Germline V gene sequence: CDR1 MDHEN, CDR2 SYDVKM. The CDR3 spells CASSLGDYLNTEAFF. In DNA, the CDR3 is TGTGCCAGCAGTCTCGGGGACTACCTGAACACTGAAGCTTTCTTT.

The chain combines TRBV5-1 with TRBJ2-1, with 8 bases fitting TRBD2. The V segment lost 6 bases and the J segment 4 bases; nucleotides outside the gene matches: 9. Germline CDR1 is SGHRS and CDR2 is YFSETQ. The CDR3 length is 15 residues. This chain's CDR3 is CASNRAGAFYNEQFF. In DNA form, the CDR3 reads TGCGCCAGCAACCGAGCGGGAGCCTTTTACAATGAGCAGTTCTTC.